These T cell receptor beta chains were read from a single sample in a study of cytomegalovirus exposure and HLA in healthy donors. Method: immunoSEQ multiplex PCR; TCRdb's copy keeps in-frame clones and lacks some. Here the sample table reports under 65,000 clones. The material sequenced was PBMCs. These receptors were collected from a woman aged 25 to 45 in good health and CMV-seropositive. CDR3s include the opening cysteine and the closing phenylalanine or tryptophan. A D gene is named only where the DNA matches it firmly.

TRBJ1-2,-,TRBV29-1,TGCAGCGGAGGGGGTGCGGATGGCTACACCTTC,CSGGGADGYTF
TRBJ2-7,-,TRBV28,TGTGCCACCCTGGGCCGATACTACGAGCAGTACTTC,CATLGRYYEQYF
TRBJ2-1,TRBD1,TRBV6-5,TGTGCCAGCAGCCAAGACAGGGGGCTCTACAATGAGCAGTTCTTC,CASSQDRGLYNEQFF
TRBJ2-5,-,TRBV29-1,TGCAGCGTTGAACAGGGAAGAGAGACCCAGTACTTC,CSVEQGRETQYF
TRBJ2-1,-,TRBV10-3,TGTGCCATCAGTGCCTCTGGCGGGGTGGATGAGCAGTTCTTC,CAISASGGVDEQFF
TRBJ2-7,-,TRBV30,TGTGCCTGGAACCCACAGAGCTCCTACGAGCAGTACTTC,CAWNPQSSYEQYF
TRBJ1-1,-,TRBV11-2,TGTGCCAGCAGCCCAGACAGGTTGGAAGCTTTCTTT,CASSPDRLEAFF
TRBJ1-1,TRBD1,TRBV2,TGTGCCGGCAAACCAGGGGGGACTGAAGCTTTCTTT,CAGKPGGTEAFF
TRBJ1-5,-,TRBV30,TGTGCCTGGATTTACAGGGTTAGGCGCAATCAGCCCCAGCATTTT,CAWIYRVRRNQPQHF
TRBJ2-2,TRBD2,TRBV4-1,TGCGCCAGCAGCCAGCCTAGCGGGGGAAGAAACACCGGGGAGCTGTTTTTT,CASSQPSGGRNTGELFF
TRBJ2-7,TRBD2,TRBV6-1,TGTGCCAGCAGTGAATTTAAGGCGGGGGGGACATACTACGAGCAGTACTTC,CASSEFKAGGTYYEQYF
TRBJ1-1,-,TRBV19,TGTGCCAGTAGTATGGGGGGTATCGTTGAAGCTTTCTTT,CASSMGGIVEAFF
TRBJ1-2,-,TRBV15,TGTGCCACCAGCAGAGAAGAGGGCGATGGCTACACCTTC,CATSREEGDGYTF
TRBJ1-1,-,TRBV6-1,TGTGCCAGCAGTGACTGGCTGAACACTGAAGCTTTCTTT,CASSDWLNTEAFF
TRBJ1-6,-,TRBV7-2,TGTGCCAGCATGGCACGTTATAATTCACCCCTCCACTTT,CASMARYNSPLHF
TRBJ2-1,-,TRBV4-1,TGCGCCAGCAGCCAAGTCTCGGGAACCAATGAGCAGTTCTTC,CASSQVSGTNEQFF
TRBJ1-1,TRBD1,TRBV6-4,TGTGCCAGCAGGCAGACAACAGGGGGCAAAACCGAAGCTTTCTTT,CASRQTTGGKTEAFF
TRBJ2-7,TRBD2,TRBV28,TGTGCCAGCAGTTTACCGGGGGGGGCCATCTACGAGCAGTACTTC,CASSLPGGAIYEQYF
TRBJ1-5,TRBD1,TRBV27,TGTGCCAGCAGTTCAACCTTCCTCTCAGACAGGGTCGATCAGCCCCAGCATTTT,CASSSTFLSDRVDQPQHF
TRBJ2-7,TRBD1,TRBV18,TGTGCCAGCTCTGCCGGGACAGGGCCCTACGAGCAGTACTTC,CASSAGTGPYEQYF
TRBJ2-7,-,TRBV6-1,TGTGCCAGCAGTGCCACTAACTACGAGCAGTACTTC,CASSATNYEQYF
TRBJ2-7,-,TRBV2,TGTGCCAGCAGTGTTCAGCCAGGCGCCTACGAGCAGTACTTC,CASSVQPGAYEQYF
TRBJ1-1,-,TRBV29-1,TGCAGCGTTCCCCCGGGGGGCCTTAACACTGAAGCTTTCTTT,CSVPPGGLNTEAFF
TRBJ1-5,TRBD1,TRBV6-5,TGTGCCAGCAGTTTAGGACAGGGGTTCAGGCAGCCCCAGCATTTT,CASSLGQGFRQPQHF
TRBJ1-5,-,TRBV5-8,TGTGCCAGCAGCCGGTTTAATCAGCCCCAGCATTTT,CASSRFNQPQHF
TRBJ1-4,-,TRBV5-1,TGCGCCAGCAGCTTCGCAGGGGAGGGTGAAAAACTGTTTTTT,CASSFAGEGEKLFF
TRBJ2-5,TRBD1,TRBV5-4,TGTGCCAGCAGCGGGGGACAGGGACGTTCGGAGACCCAGTACTTC,CASSGGQGRSETQYF
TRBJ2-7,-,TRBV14,TGTGCCAGCAGCCAAGACTTAACAGGTGGCCACGAGCAGTACTTC,CASSQDLTGGHEQYF
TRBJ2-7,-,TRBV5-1,TGCGCCAGCAGACCCGACATAAGCTCCTACGAGCAGTACTTC,CASRPDISSYEQYF
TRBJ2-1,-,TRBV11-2,TGTGCCAGCAGCTCCCCGACTAGAGGGGCCTACAATGAGCAGTTCTTC,CASSSPTRGAYNEQFF
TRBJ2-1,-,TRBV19,TGTGCCAGTAGTATCGAAATACGGGGGACGCAGTTCTTC,CASSIEIRGTQFF
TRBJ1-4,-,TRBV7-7,TGTGCTAGCAGCCCGTCGGGACTTAATGAAAAACTGTTTTTT,CASSPSGLNEKLFF
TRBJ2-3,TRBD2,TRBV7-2,TGTGCCAGCAGCTTAGTTATGTGGGAGGGTGATACGCAGTATTTT,CASSLVMWEGDTQYF
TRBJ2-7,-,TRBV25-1,TGTGCCAGCAGACAGGATCCCTACGAGCAGTACTTC,CASRQDPYEQYF
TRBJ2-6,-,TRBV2,TGTGCCAGCAGTGAACGGCAGGTATTCTCTGGGGCCAACGTCCTGACTTTC,CASSERQVFSGANVLTF
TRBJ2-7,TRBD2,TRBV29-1,TGCAGCGTTGAAGAAGGGCGGGAGTTCTCCTACGAGCAGTACTTC,CSVEEGREFSYEQYF
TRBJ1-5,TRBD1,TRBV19,TGTGCCAGCGGGGGACAGGTAGCCAGCAATCAGCCCCAGCATTTT,CASGGQVASNQPQHF
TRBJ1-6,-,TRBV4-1,TGCGCCAGCAGCCCGCCCGGGAATTCACCCCTCCACTTT,CASSPPGNSPLHF
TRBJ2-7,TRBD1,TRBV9,TGTGCCAGCAGCGAGAGGACAGGGGACGAGCAGTACTTC,CASSERTGDEQYF
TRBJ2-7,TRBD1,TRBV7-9,TGTGCCAGCAGCAGCCCCCGGGACAGGGGCTACGAGCAGTACTTC,CASSSPRDRGYEQYF
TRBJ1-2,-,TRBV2,TGTGCCAGCAGTGAAGCTCAGGCTAACTATGGCTACACCTTC,CASSEAQANYGYTF
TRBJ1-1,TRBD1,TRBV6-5,TGTGCCAGCAGTTACTCGGGACAGGGGGCAAACACTGAAGCTTTCTTT,CASSYSGQGANTEAFF
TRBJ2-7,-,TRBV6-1,TGTGCCAGCAGCGCTACAGGGTTTGACGAGCAGTACTTC,CASSATGFDEQYF
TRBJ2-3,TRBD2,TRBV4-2,TGTGCCAGCAGCCAAACTAGCGGTAGCACAGATACGCAGTATTTT,CASSQTSGSTDTQYF
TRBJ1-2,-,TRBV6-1,TGTGCCAGCACCTCTCACGGGACTCTCTCCGCCGGCTACACCTTC,CASTSHGTLSAGYTF
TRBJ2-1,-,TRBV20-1,TGCAGTGCTCAGGGGGGGACAGGGCAGTTCTTC,CSAQGGTGQFF
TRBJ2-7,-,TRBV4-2,TGTGCCAGCAGCCAAGGAGGCACCTACGAGCAGTACTTC,CASSQGGTYEQYF
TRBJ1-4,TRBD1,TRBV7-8,TGTGCCAGCAGCTTAGAGGGGGCGGGTGCTAATGAAAAACTGTTTTTT,CASSLEGAGANEKLFF
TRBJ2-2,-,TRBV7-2,TGTGCCAGCAGCCCAACCAGGGGAAACACCGGGGAGCTGTTTTTT,CASSPTRGNTGELFF
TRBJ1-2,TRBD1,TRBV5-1,TGCGCCAGCAGCTTGATGCAGGGGGCATATGGCTACACCTTC,CASSLMQGAYGYTF
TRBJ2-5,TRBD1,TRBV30,TGTGCCTGGGACACCGGACAGGTTGGGGACCAGTACTTC,CAWDTGQVGDQYF
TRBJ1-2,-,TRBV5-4,TGTGCCAGCAGCTTGGATTCTAGCTATGGCTACACCTTC,CASSLDSSYGYTF
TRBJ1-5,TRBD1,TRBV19,TGTGCCAGTAGTGTGACAGGGGCCAATCAGCCCCAGCATTTT,CASSVTGANQPQHF